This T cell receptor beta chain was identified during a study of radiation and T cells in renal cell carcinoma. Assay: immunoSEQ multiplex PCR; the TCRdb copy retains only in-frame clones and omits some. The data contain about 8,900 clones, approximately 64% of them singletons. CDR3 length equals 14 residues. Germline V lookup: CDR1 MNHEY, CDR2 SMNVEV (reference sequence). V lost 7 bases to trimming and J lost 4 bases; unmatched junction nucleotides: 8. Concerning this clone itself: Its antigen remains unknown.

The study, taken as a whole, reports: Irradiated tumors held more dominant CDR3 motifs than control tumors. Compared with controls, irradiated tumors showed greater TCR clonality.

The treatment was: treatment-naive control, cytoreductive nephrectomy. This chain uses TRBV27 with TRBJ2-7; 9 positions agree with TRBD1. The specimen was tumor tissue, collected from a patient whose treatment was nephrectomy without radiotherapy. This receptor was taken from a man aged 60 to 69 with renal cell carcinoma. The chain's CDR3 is CASTSRDRVYEQYF. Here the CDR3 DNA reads TGTGCCAGCACCTCCCGGGACAGGGTTTACGAGCAGTACTTC.